This TCR beta chain was profiled in a study of T cells after yellow fever vaccination. Study conclusions and caveats: Subsequent to the booster, the majority of primary-vaccination clones reappeared (less than 97% CD4, 80% to 90% CD8). Highly abundant clonotypes carried over from the bulk population could end up in FACS-sorted repertoires as contaminants.

As to this clonotype: Its antigen is unknown.

TCRdb used MiXCR to reprocess the 5' RACE reads, holding one entry per CDR3 protein. The sample records a few hundred thousand distinct CDR3 sequences, approximately 10% being singletons. The ends lost 3 bases at V and 2 bases at J; junction bases unmatched: 10. The CDR3 covers 18 residues. The germline gives CDR1 KGHSH, CDR2 LQKENI. This chain connects TRBV18 to TRBJ2-6; 7 bases fit TRBD2. The receptor was isolated from a man aged 18 to 30 who received the YFV17D yellow fever vaccine. The specimen was PBMCs, collected on the day of the first yellow fever vaccination. CDR3 sequence: CASSPREEGLAGANVLTF. The CDR3 nucleotides read TGTGCCAGCTCACCTCGGGAGGAAGGTTTAGCTGGGGCCAACGTCCTGACTTTC.